The clone carrying this T cell receptor beta chain was picked up one time. Libraries were prepared by immunoSEQ multiplex PCR; TCRdb keeps only in-frame clonotypes and omits some of them. Among around 200,000 clones, over 80% were seen once, and the ten largest hold about 1.5%. This record belongs to a study of control samples from healthy donors and cancer patients. This TCR was sampled from a man aged 18 to 30 in good health. The material sequenced was blood.

CDR3 sequence reads: CASSVGTAGELFF. CDR3 bases: TGTGCCAGCAGCGTAGGGACCGCCGGGGAGCTGTTTTTT. This chain joins TRBV9 and TRBJ2-2; D remains ambiguous. Germline lookup yields CDR1 SGDLS and CDR2 YYNGEE. V gave up 0 bases and J gave up 6 bases, with 6 bases separating them. The CDR3 runs 13 residues. The full variable domain, in which reference TRBV9 and TRBJ2-2 provide the parts outside the CDR3, is DSGVTQTPKHLITATGQRVTLRCSPRSGDLSVYWYQQSLDQGLQFLIQYYNGEERAKGNILERFSAQQFPDLHSELNLSSLELGDSALYFCASSVGTAGELFFGEGSRLTVL.